The text below deals with one TCR beta chain. This entry comes from a study of control samples from healthy donors and cancer patients. TCRdb's table, derived via immunoSEQ multiplex PCR, lists solely in-frame clones and lacks some. In the table there are under 95,000 clones, approximately 90% of which are singletons. The germline V gene has CDR1 GTSNPN and CDR2 SVGIG (reference sequence). The CDR3 totals 14 residues. The V segment lost 5 bases and the J segment 4 bases; nucleotides outside the gene matches: 11. This chain uses TRBV30 with TRBJ2-7, with 7 bases lining up with TRBD1. Material for sequencing was blood. The clonotype comes from a woman between 25 and 40 years old in good health. The CDR3 DNA follows: TGTGCCTGGGAGTTTCAGGGGGTTGGGTACGAGCAGTACTTC. As protein: CAWEFQGVGYEQYF.